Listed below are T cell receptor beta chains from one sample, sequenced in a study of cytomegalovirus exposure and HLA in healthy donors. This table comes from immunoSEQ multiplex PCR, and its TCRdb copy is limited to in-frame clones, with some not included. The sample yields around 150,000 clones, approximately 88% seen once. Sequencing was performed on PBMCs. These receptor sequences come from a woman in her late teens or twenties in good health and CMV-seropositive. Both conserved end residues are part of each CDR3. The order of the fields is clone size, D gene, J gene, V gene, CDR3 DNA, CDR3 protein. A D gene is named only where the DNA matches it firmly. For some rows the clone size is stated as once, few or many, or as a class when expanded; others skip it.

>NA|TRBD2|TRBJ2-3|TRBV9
TGTGCCAGCGGGGGACTAGCGGGTGTAAATACGCAGTATTTT
CASGGLAGVNTQYF
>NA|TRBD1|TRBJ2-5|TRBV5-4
TGTGCCAGCAGCTTCCCAGGGGGCGAACGGTGGGAGACCCAGTACTTC
CASSFPGGERWETQYF
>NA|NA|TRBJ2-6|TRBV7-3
TGTGCCAGCAGCCCTATGACCTTAGCCCCTCATGGGGCCAACGTCCTGACTTTC
CASSPMTLAPHGANVLTF
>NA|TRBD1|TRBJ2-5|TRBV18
TGTGCCAGCTCCTCAAGGTCTGCGTCTGGGACAGGGGGCCCCCAGTACTTC
CASSSRSASGTGGPQYF
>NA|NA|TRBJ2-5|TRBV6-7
TGTGCCAGCAGTTATTGGGAGTGGGGAGAGACCCAGTACTTC
CASSYWEWGETQYF
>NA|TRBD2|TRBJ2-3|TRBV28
TGTGCCAGCAGTTCAGGTGGGCTAGCGGCAAGCACAGATACGCAGTATTTT
CASSSGGLAASTDTQYF
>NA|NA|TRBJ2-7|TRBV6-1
TGTGCCAGCATTCTGGGACTCAGAGCCTACGAGCAGTACTTC
CASILGLRAYEQYF
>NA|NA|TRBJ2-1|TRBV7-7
TGTGCTAGCAGCTTAGCGGAGGCGGATGAGCAGTTCTTC
CASSLAEADEQFF
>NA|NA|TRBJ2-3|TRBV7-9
TGTGCCAGCAGCCCCGGAGGTAGCGGCTTGTTTTGGGGGCAGTATTTT
CASSPGGSGLFWGQYF
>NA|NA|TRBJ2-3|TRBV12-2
TGTGCAAGTCGCTTCGGTTTAGCGGGAGGGCCATACTTTCACACAGATACGCAGTATTTT
CASRFGLAGGPYFHTDTQYF
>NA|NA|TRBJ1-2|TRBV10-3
TGTGCCATCAGTGAGGACAGAAACTATGGCTACACCTTC
CAISEDRNYGYTF
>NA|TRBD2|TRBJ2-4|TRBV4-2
TGTGCCAGCAGCCCCCACTGGACTAGCGGGAGTGCCAAAAACATTCAGTACTTC
CASSPHWTSGSAKNIQYF
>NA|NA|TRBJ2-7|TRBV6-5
TGTGCCAGCAGTCCCGAAGGAAGCAGGGTCCGAAAGCAGTACTTC
CASSPEGSRVRKQYF
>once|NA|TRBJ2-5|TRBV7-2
TGTGCCAGCAGCTTAACCGCCAGGGGAGAGACCCAGTACTTC
CASSLTARGETQYF
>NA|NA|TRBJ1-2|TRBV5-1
TGCGCCAGCAGCTTGTCGGGTCAAGAAGGCTACACCTTC
CASSLSGQEGYTF
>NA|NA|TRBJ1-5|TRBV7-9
TGTGCCACCACGTCGGGGGGGAGGCAGCCCCAGCATTTT
CATTSGGRQPQHF
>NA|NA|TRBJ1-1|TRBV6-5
TGTGCCAGCAGTTACTCGACCCAGACAGTAAACACTGAAGCTTTCTTT
CASSYSTQTVNTEAFF
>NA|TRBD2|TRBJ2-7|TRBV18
TGTGCCAGCTCACCACCTAATGGGGTGGCGGGACTAGCGCTCTCCTACGAGCAGTACTTC
CASSPPNGVAGLALSYEQYF
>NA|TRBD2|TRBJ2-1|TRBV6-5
TGTGCCAGCCAAGGGCGGGAGCACATCAATGAGCAGTTCTTC
CASQGREHINEQFF
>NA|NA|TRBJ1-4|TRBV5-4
TGTGCCAGCAGCCGTGGACAGAATGAAAAACTGTTTTTT
CASSRGQNEKLFF
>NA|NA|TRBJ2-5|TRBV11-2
TGTGCCAGCAGTCGAGGTAGACAGCTCGTTTACTTC
CASSRGRQLVYF
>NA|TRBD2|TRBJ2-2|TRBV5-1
TGCGCCAGCAGCGACCACAGGGCGGGAGGAACCGGGGAGCTGTTTTTT
CASSDHRAGGTGELFF
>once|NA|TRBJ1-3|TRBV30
TGTGCCTGGAGCCCCGGTGCTGGAAACACCATATATTTT
CAWSPGAGNTIYF
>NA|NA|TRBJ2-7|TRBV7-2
TGTGCCAGCAGCTTAGAAGGGAGCTTGGCCCACGAGCAGTACTTC
CASSLEGSLAHEQYF
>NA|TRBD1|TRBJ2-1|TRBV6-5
TGTGCCAGCAGGGGACAGGGGGCCTACAATGAGCAGTTCTTC
CASRGQGAYNEQFF
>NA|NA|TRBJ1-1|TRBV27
TGTGCCAGCAGTTTTACAGGGCTGAGAACTGAAGCTTTCTTT
CASSFTGLRTEAFF
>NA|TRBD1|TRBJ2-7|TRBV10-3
TGTGCCGCCAGGAGCAGGGGGCAGCTCTACGAGCAGTACTTC
CAARSRGQLYEQYF
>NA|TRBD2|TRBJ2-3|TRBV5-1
TGCGCCAGCAGCTCAAGCGGGAGCGGCCGAGATACGCAGTATTTT
CASSSSGSGRDTQYF
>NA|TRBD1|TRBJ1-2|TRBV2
TGTGCCAGCAGTGCGACAGGGCTGCTCTATGGCTACACCTTC
CASSATGLLYGYTF
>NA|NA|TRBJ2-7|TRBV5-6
TGTGCCAGCAGCTTGGGTAGCGACTACGAGCAGTACTTC
CASSLGSDYEQYF
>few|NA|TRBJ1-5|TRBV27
TGTGCCAGCAGTTTGAGTAGCAATCAGCCCCAGCATTTT
CASSLSSNQPQHF
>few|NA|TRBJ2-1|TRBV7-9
TGTGCCAGCAGCACCCGGCTTAGGGAGGACAATGAGCAGTTCTTC
CASSTRLREDNEQFF
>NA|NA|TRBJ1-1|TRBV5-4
TGTGCCAGCAGCTCCCAGATTAACACTGAAGCTTTCTTT
CASSSQINTEAFF
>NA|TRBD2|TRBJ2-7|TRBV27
TGTGCCAGCAGTTTACTAGCGGGAATCTACGAGCAGTACTTC
CASSLLAGIYEQYF
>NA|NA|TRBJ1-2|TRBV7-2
TGTGCCAGCAGCTTTCCGGGAGGCTACACCTTC
CASSFPGGYTF
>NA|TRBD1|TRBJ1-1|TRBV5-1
TGCGCCAGCAGCTTAATGACAGGGGAGACCACTGAAGCTTTCTTT
CASSLMTGETTEAFF
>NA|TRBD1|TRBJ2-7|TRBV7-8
TGTGCCAGCAGCTCGACCACTTTTAGACAGGGGGCGCGGGAGCAGTACTTC
CASSSTTFRQGAREQYF
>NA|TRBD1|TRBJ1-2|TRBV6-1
TGTGCCAGCAGTGTGGACAGGGGGGTAGCTAACTATGGCTACACCTTC
CASSVDRGVANYGYTF
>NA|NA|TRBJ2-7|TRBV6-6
TGTGCCAGCAGTGACACCTCCATCGGCTACGAGCAGTACTTC
CASSDTSIGYEQYF
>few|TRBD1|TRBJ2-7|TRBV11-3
TGTGCCAGCAGCTTAGATCACAGGACAGGTCGCAGGAACGAGCAGTACTTC
CASSLDHRTGRRNEQYF
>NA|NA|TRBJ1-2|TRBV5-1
TGCGCCAGCAGCTTGGCCGTTGCGGACAGACGCTATGGCTACACCTTC
CASSLAVADRRYGYTF
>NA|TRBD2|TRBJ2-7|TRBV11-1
TGTGCCAGCAGCTTAGTGTCGACTAGCGGGAGGTACGAGCAGTACTTC
CASSLVSTSGRYEQYF
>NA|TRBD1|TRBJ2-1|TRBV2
TGTGCCAGCAGTGAAGACAGGGGGGCCTACAATGAGCAGTTCTTC
CASSEDRGAYNEQFF
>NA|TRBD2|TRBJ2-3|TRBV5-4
TGTGCCAGCAGCTTGGCCCGGACTAGCGGGAGAAGGACAGATACGCAGTATTTT
CASSLARTSGRRTDTQYF